This T cell receptor (beta chain) appears in the sequencing data of a study of blood T cell repertoires in COVID-19. On the study more broadly: T cells, B-cell-depleted T cells, or PBMCs supplied cDNA or gDNA.

This clone was detected only once. TCRdb keeps only in-frame clones here, not all; method: immunoSEQ multiplex PCR. The table records 150,000 to 200,000 clones, 86% of them present only once. J gave up 5 bases and V 7 bases, and 6 bases lay outside the gene matches. This CDR3 has 14 amino acids. Germline CDR1 SGDLS, CDR2 YYNGEE. In Seattle, patients joined the study during active infection and were tracked longitudinally. The sequence came from a woman aged 55-69 years with COVID-19, enrolled during active disease. The material sequenced was peripheral blood. V is TRBV9 and J is TRBJ1-6; 7 bases agree with TRBD1. In DNA form, the CDR3 reads TGTGCCAGCGCACCGGGACAGAATAATTCACCCCTCCACTTT. It translates to CASAPGQNNSPLHF.